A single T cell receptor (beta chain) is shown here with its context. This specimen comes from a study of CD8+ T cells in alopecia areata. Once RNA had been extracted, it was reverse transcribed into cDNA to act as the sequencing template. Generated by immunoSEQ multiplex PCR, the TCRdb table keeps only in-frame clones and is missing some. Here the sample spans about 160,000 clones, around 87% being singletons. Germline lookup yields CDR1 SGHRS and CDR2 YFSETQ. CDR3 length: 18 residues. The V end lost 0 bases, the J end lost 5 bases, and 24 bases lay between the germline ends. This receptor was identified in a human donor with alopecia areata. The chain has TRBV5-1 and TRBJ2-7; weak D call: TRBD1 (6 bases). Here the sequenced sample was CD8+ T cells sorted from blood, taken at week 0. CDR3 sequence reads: CASSLVMARDTGLNEQYF. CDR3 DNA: TGCGCCAGCAGCTTGGTGATGGCACGGGACACCGGGCTCAACGAGCAGTACTTC.